This TCR beta chain was found in a study of cytomegalovirus exposure and HLA in healthy donors. Germline loops: CDR1 SGHNT, CDR2 YYREEE (reference sequence). Trimming stripped 0 bases from V and 5 bases from J, with 8 bases between. CDR3 size: 13 residues. Researchers ran the PCR with 60 Vbeta and 13 Jbeta primers. Here immunoSEQ multiplex PCR was the method, and the copy in TCRdb shows in-frame clones only, minus some. The data hold about 130,000 clones, with around four fifths observed a single time. The study's findings and limits: The records held CMV serostatus as the only immune exposure information. Segments of the TCR beta V type were, in most cases, productive about 90% or about 30% of the time in an earlier analysis. HLA-A and HLA-B allele assignments for most subjects were reportedly predicted accurately using TCR beta sequences.

Comment on this clone: Its antigen is as yet unknown.

All donors participated as healthy donors of bone marrow. This sequence joins TRBV5-4 and TRBJ2-5, with no clear D. What was sequenced was PBMCs. The TCR comes from a man aged 35 to 55 in good health and CMV-seronegative. Here the CDR3 reads CASSLGLGETQYF. In DNA, the CDR3 is TGTGCCAGCAGCTTGGGACTCGGGGAGACCCAGTACTTC.